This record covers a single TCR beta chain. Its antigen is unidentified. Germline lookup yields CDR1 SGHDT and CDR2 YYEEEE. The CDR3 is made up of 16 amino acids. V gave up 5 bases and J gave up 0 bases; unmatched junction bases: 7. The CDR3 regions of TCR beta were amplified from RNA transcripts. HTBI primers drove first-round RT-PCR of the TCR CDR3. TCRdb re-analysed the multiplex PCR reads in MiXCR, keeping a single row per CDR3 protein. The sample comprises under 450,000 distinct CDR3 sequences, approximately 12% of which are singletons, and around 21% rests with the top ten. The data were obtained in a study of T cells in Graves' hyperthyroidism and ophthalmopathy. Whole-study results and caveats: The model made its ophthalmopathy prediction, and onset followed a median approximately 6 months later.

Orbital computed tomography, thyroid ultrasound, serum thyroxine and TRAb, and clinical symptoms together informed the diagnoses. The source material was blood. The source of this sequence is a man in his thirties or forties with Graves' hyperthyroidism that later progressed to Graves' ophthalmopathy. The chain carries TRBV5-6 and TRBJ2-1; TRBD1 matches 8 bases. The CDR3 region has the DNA TGTGCCAGCAGTACCTACAGGGGGAGCTCCTACAATGAGCAGTTCTTC. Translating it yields CASSTYRGSSYNEQFF.